The 26 T cell receptor beta chains reported below all come from one sample, sequenced in a study of technical replicates of blood from several donors. Generated by immunoSEQ multiplex PCR, the TCRdb table keeps only in-frame clones and is missing some. The sample comprises 65,000 to 80,000 clones, roughly 98% of which are singletons, and over 0.2% rests with the top ten. The sequenced sample was T cells isolated from PBMCs. All receptors come from a human donor in good health.

The rearrangement uses TRBV6-5 and TRBJ1-4, with D possibly being TRBD1 (5 bases). V dropped 6 bases and J dropped 6 bases, with 14 bases sitting between them. Germline-derived CDR1 and CDR2 are MNHEY and SVGAGI. This CDR3 contains 14 residues. The CDR3 region is CASSQGPGHEKLFF. The DNA of the CDR3 is TGTGCCAGCAGCCAGGGCCCGGGCCATGAAAAACTGTTTTTT.

V usage is TRBV6-1 and J usage is TRBJ2-5, with D hard to call. The CDR3 runs 15 residues. CDR1 is MNHNS and CDR2 is SASEGT in the germline V gene. Trimming left V 7 bases short and J 2 bases short, with 17 bases between. In DNA form, the CDR3 reads TGTGCCAGCACTCCTCCAGAGCGTAAACAAGAGACCCAGTACTTC. It encodes CASTPPERKQETQYF.

V and J are TRBV5-1 and TRBJ2-2, with D possibly TRBD2 on 6 matching bases. Germline CDR1 is SGHRS and CDR2 is YFSETQ. CDR3 length: 16 residues. Trimming left V 0 bases short and J 0 bases short, with 9 bases between. The CDR3 is CASSLGGGTNTGELFF. CDR3 DNA: TGCGCCAGCAGCTTGGGGGGCGGGACGAACACCGGGGAGCTGTTTTTT.

V and J are TRBV5-1 and TRBJ2-5; 13 nucleotides align to TRBD2. Germline V CDR1 and CDR2: SGHRS, YFSETQ. J was trimmed by 5 bases and V by 4 bases; bases with no gene match: 8. The length of the CDR3 is 16 residues. In DNA, the CDR3 is TGCGCCAGCAGCCCTTGGACTAGCGGGAGCGGTGAGACCCAGTACTTC. Its translation is CASSPWTSGSGETQYF.

V usage is TRBV19 and J usage is TRBJ2-2; D remains ambiguous. The ends were cut back, 7 bases at V and 9 bases at J, with 9 bases in the middle. The CDR3 length is 11 residues. Germline V gene sequence: CDR1 LNHDA, CDR2 SQIVND (reference sequence). The CDR3 region has the DNA TGTGCCAGTAACCGGTGTCGGGAGCTGTTTTTT. This codes for CASNRCRELFF. Together with reference TRBV19 and TRBJ2-2, the CDR3 gives the full variable domain: DGGITQSPKYLFRKEGQNVTLSCEQNLNHDAMYWYRQDPGQGLRLIYYSQIVNDFQKGDIAEGYSVSREKKESFPLTVTSAQKNPTAFYLCASNRCRELFFGEGSRLTVL.

The DNA of the CDR3 is TGTGCCAGCAGCCCCAGTGGTGAGCAGTTCTTC. Translating gives CASSPSGEQFF. The chain links TRBV7-9 to TRBJ2-1; D gene unclear. The CDR3 has 11 residues. V was shortened by 5 bases and J by 9 bases, with 8 bases between the two germline ends. Germline V lookup: CDR1 SEHNR, CDR2 FQNEAQ (reference sequence).

The V gene is TRBV10-3, the J gene TRBJ1-4, with TRBD1 identical over 7 bases. V was pared by 2 bases and J by 4 bases, with 1 base of the junction left unmatched. The CDR3 spans 14 residues. CDR1 and CDR2 from the germline V gene are ENHRY and SYGVKD. The chain's CDR3 is CAISEDRDNEKLFF. The CDR3 bases are TGTGCCATCAGTGAGGACAGGGATAATGAAAAACTGTTTTTT.

The V gene is TRBV4-3, the J gene TRBJ2-3, with D perhaps matching TRBD1 (5 bases). The CDR3 loop spans 16 amino acids. The germline V and J ends were trimmed by 4 bases and 5 bases, with 19 bases remaining between them. Germline V gives CDR1 LGHNA, CDR2 YSLEER. The CDR3: CASSRSQARVRDTQYF. In DNA form, the CDR3 reads TGCGCCAGCAGCCGATCACAGGCCCGGGTCAGAGATACGCAGTATTTT.

The V gene is TRBV7-3, the J gene TRBJ1-4; a weak D match, TRBD1 (5 bases). CDR3 length: 17 residues. Trimming shortened V by 1 base and J by 3 bases, and 15 bases separated the two germline ends. Per germline, CDR1 SGHTA and CDR2 FQGTGA. The CDR3 region is CASSLNGRGKANEKLFF. In DNA, the CDR3 is TGTGCCAGCAGCTTAAATGGGCGGGGGAAGGCTAATGAAAAACTGTTTTTT.

CDR3 protein: CASSPQGGYEQYF. CDR3 DNA sequence: TGTGCCAGCAGCCCGCAAGGCGGCTACGAGCAGTACTTC. J is TRBJ2-7 and V is TRBV7-2, with D unresolved. Germline CDR1 reads SGHTA; CDR2 reads FQGNSA. Trimming shortened V by 5 bases and J by 3 bases, and 11 bases separated the two germline ends. CDR3 length: 13 amino acids. Variable domain in full (rest from reference TRBV7-2 and TRBJ2-7): GAGVSQSPSNKVTEKGKDVELRCDPISGHTALYWYRQSLGQGLEFLIYFQGNSAPDKSGLPSDRFSAERTGGSVSTLTIQRTQQEDSAVYLCASSPQGGYEQYFGPGTRLTVT.

The rearrangement links TRBV9 to TRBJ2-2, with TRBD1 matching 7 bases. J was trimmed by 2 bases and V by 2 bases; bases with no gene match: 9. Germline V CDR1 and CDR2: SGDLS, YYNGEE. The CDR3 is made up of 17 amino acids. This chain's CDR3 is CASSVRRTGPNTGELFF. The CDR3 DNA sequence: TGTGCCAGCAGCGTTCGTAGGACAGGACCTAACACCGGGGAGCTGTTTTTT.

This clone was recorded only once. This chain uses TRBV29-1 with TRBJ2-1; the match to TRBD1 covers 9 bases. The V and J ends lost 4 bases and 4 bases, in that order; junction bases with no gene match: 8. The CDR3 has 15 residues. Germline CDR1 SQVTM, CDR2 ANQGSEA. CDR3 DNA sequence: TGCAGCGTTGTTATCGGGACAGGGACGTACAATGAGCAGTTCTTC. Translation: CSVVIGTGTYNEQFF.

This clone is a singleton in its sample. The rearrangement joins TRBV18 to TRBJ2-7, with 9 bases matching TRBD1. CDR3 length equals 15 residues. The trim removed 2 bases at V and 5 bases at J, leaving 7 bases unmatched. Germline lookup yields CDR1 KGHSH and CDR2 LQKENI. The CDR3 region has the DNA TGTGCCAGCTCACCAGAGGGGACAGGGAGGAACGAGCAGTACTTC. As protein: CASSPEGTGRNEQYF.

The gene calls are TRBV28 and TRBJ1-1, with 7 bases lining up with TRBD1. The V gene's germline CDR1 is MDHEN and CDR2 SYDVKM. V was pared by 5 bases and J by 6 bases, with 9 bases of the junction left unmatched. This CDR3 has 14 residues. CDR3: CASSTLDRQAEAFF. Here the CDR3 DNA reads TGTGCCAGCAGTACCCTGGACAGGCAGGCTGAAGCTTTCTTT.

The chain uses TRBV4-1 and TRBJ2-1; 9 bases are shared with TRBD2. CDR3 size: 16 residues. The V segment lost 4 bases and the J segment 5 bases; nucleotides outside the gene matches: 9. Looked up from germline, CDR1 is MGHRA and CDR2 is YSYEKL. The CDR3 nucleotides are TGCGCCAGCAGCCCCCTTAGCGGGAGTTCACACAATGAGCAGTTCTTC. Its protein product is CASSPLSGSSHNEQFF.

The rearrangement joins TRBV4-1 to TRBJ2-2; no definite D call. Per the germline V gene, CDR1 is MGHRA and CDR2 is YSYEKL. The CDR3 length is 15 residues. The ends were cut back, 4 bases at V and 6 bases at J, with 15 bases in the middle. CDR3 nucleotide sequence: TGCGCCAGCAGCCGAACTCGAGCCGGTCCCGGGGAGCTGTTTTTT. Its translation: CASSRTRAGPGELFF.

The chain employs TRBV9 and TRBJ2-7; D might be TRBD2 (6 bases). The length of the CDR3 is 15 residues. V was shortened by 0 bases and J by 0 bases, with 10 bases between the two germline ends. CDR1 and CDR2 (germline): SGDLS, YYNGEE. CDR3 protein: CASSVEAGSSYEQYF. The CDR3 coding sequence is TGTGCCAGCAGCGTAGAGGCGGGGAGCTCCTACGAGCAGTACTTC.

The V and J genes are TRBV6-1 and TRBJ2-1; a weak D match, TRBD2 (5 bases). Germline V gene lookup returns CDR1 MNHNS and CDR2 SASEGT. The CDR3 is 13 amino acids. V was trimmed by 4 bases and J by 7 bases, leaving 11 bases between them. The CDR3 loop is CASSATRGNEQFF. For the CDR3, the DNA is TGTGCCAGCAGTGCGACCCGAGGGAATGAGCAGTTCTTC.

This clone occurred once. The chain combines TRBV6-1 with TRBJ2-5; 10 bases are shared with TRBD1. The CDR3 length is 14 residues. The V and J ends lost 4 bases and 8 bases, in that order; junction bases with no gene match: 7. Germline V CDR1 and CDR2: MNHNS, SASEGT. CDR3 nucleotide sequence: TGTGCCAGCAGTGGACCGACAGGGGGCGCCACCCAGTACTTC. As protein: CASSGPTGGATQYF.

The chain employs TRBV10-3 and TRBJ1-5, with 10 positions matching TRBD1. J was trimmed by 4 bases and V by 8 bases; bases with no gene match: 2. The V gene's germline CDR1 is ENHRY and CDR2 SYGVKD. The CDR3 has 13 residues. This CDR3 is CAIGTGENQPQHF. CDR3 in DNA: TGTGCCATCGGGACAGGGGAGAATCAGCCCCAGCATTTT.

The DNA for the CDR3 is TGTGCCAGCAGGGCTAGCGGGAGCCTGACAGATACGCAGTATTTT. This gives the protein CASRASGSLTDTQYF. The chain has TRBV13 and TRBJ2-3; 10 bases are a match to TRBD2. Germline loops: CDR1 PRHDT, CDR2 FYEKMQ (reference sequence). Trimming at V came to 6 bases and at J to 3 bases, leaving 6 bases not matched to a gene. The CDR3 has 15 residues.

The rearrangement joins TRBV11-3 to TRBJ2-3; 10 bases match TRBD2. Germline loops: CDR1 SGHNT, CDR2 YENEEA. This CDR3 contains 14 residues. The V and J ends lost 0 bases and 8 bases, in that order; junction bases with no gene match: 2. CDR3 protein: CASSLDLAGGTQYF. The CDR3 bases are TGTGCCAGCAGCTTAGACTTAGCGGGAGGTACGCAGTATTTT.

The rearrangement links TRBV30 to TRBJ2-1; TRBD1 matches 9 bases. This CDR3 is 16 amino acids long. Germline CDR1 GTSNPN, CDR2 SVGIG (reference sequence). Trimming cost V 0 bases and J 8 bases; bases outside gene matches: 11. In DNA, the CDR3 is TGTGCCTGGAGTGTTGTTGTGGGACAGGGCTTTGATGAGCAGTTCTTC. Translating gives CAWSVVVGQGFDEQFF. The variable domain in full, completed from reference TRBV30 and TRBJ2-1, reads SQTIHQWPATLVQPVGSPLSLECTVEGTSNPNLYWYRQAAGRGLQLLFYSVGIGQISSEVPQNLSASRPQDRQFILSSKKLLLSDSGFYLCAWSVVVGQGFDEQFFGPGTRLTVL.

Written as DNA, the CDR3 is TGTGCCAGCAGTGAAGTAGATTCCTACGAGCAGTACTTC. This codes for CASSEVDSYEQYF. This chain joins TRBV6-1 and TRBJ2-7; D unresolved. V was clipped by 1 base and J by 1 base, with 5 bases between them. CDR3 length: 13 amino acids. Germline loops: CDR1 MNHNS, CDR2 SASEGT.

This chain uses TRBV11-2 with TRBJ2-6; 10 nucleotides agree with TRBD1. CDR3 length equals 16 residues. J lost 2 bases, V lost 5 bases, and 3 bases had no gene match. CDR1 and CDR2 (germline): SGHAT, FQNNGV. The CDR3 is CASSPGQGAGANVLTF. CDR3 bases: TGTGCCAGCAGCCCCGGACAGGGGGCTGGGGCCAACGTCCTGACTTTC.

V usage is TRBV28 and J usage is TRBJ1-1; no clear D gene. V lost 10 bases and J 3 bases, leaving 18 bases between the germline ends. The CDR3 is 14 residues long. Germline CDR1 and CDR2: MDHEN and SYDVKM. The CDR3 is CATDEGAHHTEAFF. The DNA for the CDR3 is TGTGCCACCGACGAGGGCGCGCATCACACTGAAGCTTTCTTT.